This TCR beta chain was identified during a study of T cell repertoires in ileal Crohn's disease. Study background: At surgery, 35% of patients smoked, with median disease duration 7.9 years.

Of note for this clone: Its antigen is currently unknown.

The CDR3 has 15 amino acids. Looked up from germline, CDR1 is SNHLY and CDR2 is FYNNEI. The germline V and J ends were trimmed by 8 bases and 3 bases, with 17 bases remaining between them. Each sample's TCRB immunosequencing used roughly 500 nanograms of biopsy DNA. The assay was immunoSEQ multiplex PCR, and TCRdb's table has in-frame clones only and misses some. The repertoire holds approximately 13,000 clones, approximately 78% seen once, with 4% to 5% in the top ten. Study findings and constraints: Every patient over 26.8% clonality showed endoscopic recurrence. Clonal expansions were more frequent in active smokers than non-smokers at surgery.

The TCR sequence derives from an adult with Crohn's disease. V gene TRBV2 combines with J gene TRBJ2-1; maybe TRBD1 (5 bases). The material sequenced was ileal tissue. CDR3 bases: TGTGCCAGCGAGTGGGTCAGGGATGACTACAATGAGCAGTTCTTC. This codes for CASEWVRDDYNEQFF. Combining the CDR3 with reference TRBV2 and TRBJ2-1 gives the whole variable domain EPEVTQTPSHQVTQMGQEVILRCVPISNHLYFYWYRQILGQKVEFLVSFYNNEISEKSEIFDDQFSVERPDGSNFTLKIRSTKLEDSAMYFCASEWVRDDYNEQFFGPGTRLTVL.